The clone carrying this TCR beta chain showed up just a few times. Its target is not known. This entry belongs to a study of response to subunit inactivated influenza vaccine. Study outcomes and limitations: The authors offered the suggestion that each seasonal influenza vaccination recruits few new T cells.

Trimming left V 0 bases short and J 0 bases short, with 9 bases between. There are 15 residues in the CDR3. Germline V gene sequence: CDR1 SEHNR, CDR2 FQNEAQ (reference sequence). TCRdb reprocessed the RT-PCR reads with MiXCR, giving one entry per CDR3 protein. The repertoire includes over 750,000 distinct CDR3 sequences, roughly 20% of them detected once, and about a tenth sits in the top ten. This sequence originates from a man over 45 who received an inactivated influenza vaccine. The chain joins TRBV7-9 to TRBJ2-7, with unresolved D. The specimen comprised PBMCs from blood, sampled around 5 days after vaccination. CDR3 residues: CASSLAGKHSYEQYF. The CDR3 nucleotides read TGTGCCAGCAGCTTAGCGGGTAAGCACTCCTACGAGCAGTACTTC. Full variable domain (missing parts from reference TRBV7-9 and TRBJ2-7): DTGVSQNPRHKITKRGQNVTFRCDPISEHNRLYWYRQTLGQGPEFLTYFQNEAQLEKSRLLSDRFSAERPKGSFSTLEIQRTEQGDSAMYLCASSLAGKHSYEQYFGPGTRLTVT.